Each of the 16 T cell receptor beta chains below was sequenced from the same sample in a study of T cell repertoires in cytomegalovirus infection. TCRdb recomputed calls from the reads with MiXCR, one row per CDR3 protein. The sample lists 90,000 to 120,000 distinct CDR3 sequences, less than 25% occurring once. The sample consisted of CD8+ T cells from PBMCs. Receptors were obtained from a human donor in good health (CMV status not recorded). Some clones in this sample may be carry-over from other donors' samples.

The V and J genes are TRBV28 and TRBJ2-7; 9 bases agree with TRBD2. This CDR3 has 16 amino acids. Trimming at V came to 3 bases and at J to 2 bases, leaving 8 bases not matched to a gene. Germline loops: CDR1 MDHEN, CDR2 SYDVKM. The CDR3 nucleotides are TGTGCCAGCAGTTTCCCGAGAAGCGGGGGGACCTACGAGCAGTACTTC. It codes for CASSFPRSGGTYEQYF. Variable domain in full (rest from reference TRBV28 and TRBJ2-7): DVKVTQSSRYLVKRTGEKVFLECVQDMDHENMFWYRQDPGLGLRLIYFSYDVKMKEKGDIPEGYSVSREKKERFSLILESASTNQTSMYLCASSFPRSGGTYEQYFGPGTRLTVT.

V and J are TRBV28 and TRBJ2-7; D is unclear. V dropped 4 bases and J dropped 0 bases, with 10 bases sitting between them. Germline V lookup: CDR1 MDHEN, CDR2 SYDVKM. The CDR3 loop spans 14 amino acids. The CDR3 sequence is CASSWLTSSYEQYF. In DNA form, the CDR3 reads TGTGCCAGCAGTTGGCTGACATCCTCCTACGAGCAGTACTTC.

This clonotype has at least ten counts. The chain employs TRBV7-6 and TRBJ2-7; the D is unclear. The CDR3 is 14 residues long. V gave up 1 base and J gave up 4 bases, with 11 bases separating them. Germline CDR1 reads SGHVS; CDR2 reads FNYEAQ. Here the CDR3 reads CASSLGLEGYEQYF. CDR3 nucleotide sequence: TGTGCCAGCAGCTTAGGGCTAGAAGGGTACGAGCAGTACTTC.

The genes are TRBV23-1 and TRBJ2-7; weak D call: TRBD1 (6 bases). TRBV23-1 is an ORF; its function is uncertain. V lost 0 bases and J lost 2, with 14 bases in between. This CDR3 contains 16 residues. CDR3 residues: CASSQSLRTGPYEQYF. The CDR3 DNA follows: TGCGCCAGCAGTCAATCTCTGCGCACAGGGCCCTACGAGCAGTACTTC.

This clonotype was counted many times. The chain has TRBV28 and TRBJ2-1, with 14 bases fitting TRBD2. Germline trimming cut 6 bases from V and 7 bases from J; bases unmatched to any gene: 8. The CDR3 has 16 residues. CDR1 is MDHEN and CDR2 is SYDVKM in the germline V gene. Written as DNA, the CDR3 is TGTGCCAGCAGATTACCCCGGACTAGCGGGGGGAATGAGCAGTTCTTC. It encodes CASRLPRTSGGNEQFF.

This clonotype has only one observation. V usage is TRBV2 and J usage is TRBJ2-1; no firm D call. V lost 4 bases and J lost 9, with 10 bases in between. This CDR3 spans 12 amino acids. Looked up from germline, CDR1 is SNHLY and CDR2 is FYNNEI. The CDR3 here is CASSAIALEQFF. Here the CDR3 DNA reads TGTGCCAGCAGTGCGATAGCTCTTGAGCAGTTCTTC.

The rearrangement links TRBV4-1 to TRBJ2-7; D not resolved. The CDR3 runs to 15 residues. CDR1 is MGHRA and CDR2 is YSYEKL in the germline V gene. Between the trimmed V and J ends, which lost 1 base and 2 bases, there was a span of 12 bases. The CDR3 sequence: CASSQGLPPPYEQYF. The CDR3 DNA is TGCGCCAGCAGCCAAGGGCTCCCACCTCCCTACGAGCAGTACTTC.

The genes are TRBV7-9 and TRBJ1-1, with D possibly being TRBD1 (6 bases). The CDR3 is 13 residues long. Germline V gene lookup returns CDR1 SEHNR and CDR2 FQNEAQ (reference sequence). V lost 3 bases, J lost 5 bases, and 10 bases lay in between. CDR3: CASSFNRETEAFF. The DNA for the CDR3 is TGTGCCAGCAGCTTTAACAGGGAAACTGAAGCTTTCTTT.

The sample holds many counts of this clonotype. The gene calls are TRBV28 and TRBJ2-3, with D maybe TRBD1 (6 bases). V dropped 5 bases and J dropped 2 bases, with 29 bases sitting between them. CDR3 length equals 20 residues. Germline V gene data show CDR1 as MDHEN and CDR2 as SYDVKM. This chain's CDR3 is CASSPDAPLTGRIYTDTQYF. Here the CDR3 DNA reads TGTGCCAGCAGTCCCGATGCCCCCCTGACAGGTAGAATATACACAGATACGCAGTATTTT.

This clonotype occurred many times. CDR3 in DNA: TGTGCCAGCAGGTCGGGGGCTGATTATACGCAGTATTTT. Its translation is CASRSGADYTQYF. The chain links TRBV7-2 to TRBJ2-3; D may be TRBD1 or TRBD2 (6 bases each). Trimming removed 6 bases from V and 7 bases from J, with 14 bases in between. CDR1 SGHTA and CDR2 FQGNSA come from the germline V gene. The CDR3 loop spans 13 amino acids.

The chain recombines TRBV14 with TRBJ1-2; no definite D call. The V gene's germline CDR1 is SGHDN and CDR2 FVKESK. The CDR3 extends over 15 amino acids. The ends were cut back, 0 bases at V and 8 bases at J, with 16 bases in the middle. The CDR3 protein is CASSQDYGKTLGYTF. For the CDR3, the DNA is TGTGCCAGCAGCCAAGATTATGGAAAGACTTTGGGCTACACCTTC.

This chain connects TRBV7-9 to TRBJ2-1, with TRBD2 identical over 8 bases. The CDR3 runs to 16 residues. Trimming removed 1 base from V and 12 bases from J; junction bases left unmatched: 14. The germline V gene encodes CDR1 SEHNR and CDR2 FQNEAQ (reference sequence). Written as DNA, the CDR3 is TGTGCCAGCAGCTTAGACTTCGGACTAGCCCAAATGGGGCAGTTCTTC. Amino acids: CASSLDFGLAQMGQFF.

V gene TRBV7-8 combines with J gene TRBJ2-4; D ambiguous. This CDR3 region has 12 residues. Germline values: CDR1 SGHVS, CDR2 FQNEAQ. V lost 1 base and J lost 3, with 1 base in between. The CDR3 sequence is CASSLDKNIQYF. The CDR3 DNA sequence: TGTGCCAGCAGCTTAGACAAAAACATTCAGTACTTC.

This clonotype was recorded at least ten times. V and J are TRBV7-2 and TRBJ1-1; TRBD1 might be the D (6 bases). The V end was cut by 5 bases, the J end by 3 bases, with 16 bases between. CDR1 SGHTA and CDR2 FQGNSA come from the germline V gene. The CDR3 runs 15 residues. The DNA of the CDR3 is TGTGCCAGCAGCATTAACAGGGTATTAGACACTGAAGCTTTCTTT. This encodes CASSINRVLDTEAFF.

A remark on this clonotype: A clone one base away is much larger, so this may be a read error. V is TRBV5-5 and J is TRBJ2-7; D might be TRBD2 (6 bases). Germline CDR1 reads SGHKS; CDR2 reads YYEKEE (reference sequence). The CDR3 loop spans 14 amino acids. DNA for the CDR3: TGTGCCGGCAGCTTGGCCGGCGGGACTTCCGAGCAGTACTTC. It codes for CAGSLAGGTSEQYF.

This clonotype was recorded many times. The genes are TRBV7-9 and TRBJ2-5; 9 bases align to TRBD2. Germline V gene data show CDR1 as SEHNR and CDR2 as FQNEAQ (reference sequence). V lost 5 bases, J lost 2 bases, and 9 bases stayed unmatched. The CDR3 contains 16 residues. Here the CDR3 reads CASSPQLAGLQETQYF. The CDR3 DNA is TGTGCCAGCAGCCCCCAACTAGCGGGCCTACAAGAGACCCAGTACTTC.